Each of the 21 T cell receptor beta chains below was sequenced from the same sample in a study of PD-1 blockade in classical Hodgkin lymphoma. This table comes from immunoSEQ multiplex PCR, and its TCRdb copy is limited to in-frame clones, with some not included. The table records some 23,000 clones, roughly 80% of them present only once. Time point indicated: cycle 4 day 1 (C4D1), after 5 to 7 weeks of nivolumab. In every patient, relapse followed autologous stem cell transplantation, while exposure to brentuximab vedotin differed. From thawed PBMCs, CD4+ T cells were purified using magnetic negative selection. Sequencing was performed on CD4+ T cells from blood, taken before the fourth cycle of nivolumab. These receptors were obtained from a human donor with classical Hodgkin lymphoma.

This clone was picked up one time. The J gene is TRBJ1-1, the V gene TRBV11-3; possibly TRBD1 for D (6 bases). V was clipped by 5 bases and J by 1 base, with 14 bases between them. The CDR3 extends over 15 amino acids. The germline CDR1 and CDR2 sequences are SGHNT and YENEEA. The CDR3 DNA reads TGTGCCAGCAGCCTACCCGGGACAACGAACACTGAAGCTTTCTTT. Its translation: CASSLPGTTNTEAFF.

The chain has TRBV30 and TRBJ1-5, with TRBD1 matching 8 bases. This CDR3 has 15 amino acids. The germline V gene encodes CDR1 GTSNPN and CDR2 SVGIG (reference sequence). V lost 3 bases to trimming and J lost 5 bases; unmatched junction nucleotides: 9. Here the CDR3 reads CAWSYRTGTYQPQHF. CDR3 nucleotide sequence: TGTGCCTGGAGCTACCGGACAGGGACCTATCAGCCCCAGCATTTT.

V and J are TRBV30 and TRBJ1-2, with 7 bases matching TRBD1. The V segment lost 2 bases and the J segment 8 bases; nucleotides outside the gene matches: 8. Germline-derived CDR1 and CDR2 are GTSNPN and SVGIG (reference sequence). The CDR3 loop spans 13 amino acids. Written as DNA, the CDR3 is TGTGCCTGGAGTTTAGGGGGCAGAAAGGGCTACACCTTC. This encodes CAWSLGGRKGYTF.

V is TRBV5-5 and J is TRBJ1-1; the D gene is possibly TRBD1 (5 bases). The V gene lost 1 base and the J gene lost 0 bases, with 13 bases spanning the gap. Germline-derived CDR1 and CDR2 are SGHKS and YYEKEE (reference sequence). This CDR3 region has 16 residues. DNA of the CDR3: TGTGCCAGCAGCTTGAACGGGGGAGCGATGAACACTGAAGCTTTCTTT. It translates to CASSLNGGAMNTEAFF.

This sequence joins TRBV7-6 and TRBJ2-7, with D perhaps matching TRBD1 (5 bases). Deletions cut 0 bases from V and 4 bases from J, with 13 bases between. CDR1 SGHVS and CDR2 FNYEAQ come from the germline V gene. The CDR3 extends over 15 amino acids. CDR3 region: CASSLAKGADYEQYF. Here the CDR3 DNA reads TGTGCCAGCAGCTTAGCCAAAGGGGCAGATTACGAGCAGTACTTC.

Sample share makes this clone medium-sized (0.01 to 0.1%). V and J are TRBV4-3 and TRBJ2-5, with a weak D call TRBD1 (6 bases). In germline, CDR1 is LGHNA, CDR2 YSLEER. The V gene lost 11 bases and the J gene lost 0 bases, with 13 bases spanning the gap. CDR3 size: 13 residues. CDR3 in DNA: TGCGCCGCAGGGGCCCGGCACCAAGAGACCCAGTACTTC. Its protein is CAAGARHQETQYF.

This chain connects TRBV2 to TRBJ1-1; 7 bases map to TRBD1. The junction had 2 bases not matched to a gene; V was cut back by 3 bases and J by 1 base. The CDR3 consists of 14 residues. Germline CDR1 SNHLY, CDR2 FYNNEI. The CDR3 region has the DNA TGTGCCAGCAGTGAGCAGGGGGGGAACACTGAAGCTTTCTTT. Translated, it gives CASSEQGGNTEAFF.

The V gene is TRBV6-5, the J gene TRBJ2-3, with 8 bases lining up with TRBD2. In germline, CDR1 is MNHEY, CDR2 SVGAGI. The CDR3 sequence is 13 residues long. Unmatched junction bases numbered 0, after V lost 6 bases and J lost 1 base. CDR3 bases: TGTGCCAGCAGGACTAGCGGCACAGATACGCAGTATTTT. Its translation is CASRTSGTDTQYF.

This chain links TRBV18 with TRBJ1-1, with D possibly being TRBD1 (5 bases). Germline V gene sequence: CDR1 KGHSH, CDR2 LQKENI. Between the trimmed V and J ends, which lost 3 bases and 4 bases, there was a span of 9 bases. The CDR3 length is 13 residues. The CDR3 is CASSPGDLTEAFF. In DNA form, the CDR3 reads TGTGCCAGCTCACCCGGGGACCTCACTGAAGCTTTCTTT. The full variable domain, completed using reference TRBV18 and TRBJ1-1, is NAGVMQNPRHLVRRRGQEARLRCSPMKGHSHVYWYRQLPEEGLKFMVYLQKENIIDESGMPKERFSAEFPKEGPSILRIQQVVRGDSAAYFCASSPGDLTEAFFGQGTRLTVV.

The genes are TRBV4-2 and TRBJ2-5, with a possible D match to TRBD1 (5 bases). V was shortened by 0 bases and J by 3 bases, with 8 bases between the two germline ends. CDR3 length equals 14 residues. The germline V gene has CDR1 LGHNA and CDR2 YNFKEQ. CDR3 sequence (DNA): TGTGCCAGCAGCCAAGATCCCAGGGAAGAGACCCAGTACTTC. Encoded protein: CASSQDPREETQYF.

A word on this clone: At one of its ends the junction is not consistent with the germline gene, which may arise from a read error. V usage is TRBV19 and J usage is TRBJ2-7; 8 nucleotides match TRBD2. CDR1 and CDR2 (germline): LNHDA, SQIVND (reference sequence). CDR3 length equals 14 residues. CDR3 amino acids: CASSIAGTGLEQYF. DNA of the CDR3: TGTGCCAGTAGCATAGCGGGGACGGGGCTGGAGCAGTACTTC.

The chain uses TRBV18 and TRBJ2-7; TRBD1 agrees at 10 bases. CDR1 and CDR2 (germline): KGHSH, LQKENI. CDR3 length equals 15 residues. V was pared by 8 bases and J by 5 bases, with 12 bases of the junction left unmatched. The CDR3 DNA follows: TGTGCCAGCACCCGCGCCGGGACAGGGGACCACGAGCAGTACTTC. Its translation is CASTRAGTGDHEQYF. The full variable domain, in which reference TRBV18 and TRBJ2-7 provide the parts outside the CDR3, is NAGVMQNPRHLVRRRGQEARLRCSPMKGHSHVYWYRQLPEEGLKFMVYLQKENIIDESGMPKERFSAEFPKEGPSILRIQQVVRGDSAAYFCASTRAGTGDHEQYFGPGTRLTVT.

This clone was detected a few times. J is TRBJ1-5 and V is TRBV7-2; unclear D gene. The CDR3 has 13 amino acids. V was clipped by 1 base and J by 6 bases, with 7 bases between them. Germline CDR1 SGHTA, CDR2 FQGNSA. CDR3 protein: CASSLGWGQPQHF. The CDR3 DNA reads as TGTGCCAGCAGCTTAGGGTGGGGTCAGCCCCAGCATTTT.

The rearrangement links TRBV4-2 to TRBJ2-4, with D unresolved. The germline V gene encodes CDR1 LGHNA and CDR2 YNFKEQ. V was trimmed by 4 bases and J by 3 bases, leaving 10 bases between them. This CDR3 region has 14 residues. This CDR3 reads CASSPSDDKNIQYF. DNA of the CDR3: TGTGCCAGCAGCCCCTCGGACGACAAAAACATTCAGTACTTC.

The CDR3 reads CASSFGGWHTEAFF. CDR3 DNA: TGTGCCAGCAGCTTTGGGGGCTGGCACACTGAAGCTTTCTTT. The chain carries TRBV6-1 and TRBJ1-1, with D perhaps matching TRBD1 (6 bases). In germline, CDR1 is MNHNS, CDR2 SASEGT. V was shortened by 6 bases and J by 3 bases, with 14 bases between the two germline ends. The CDR3 totals 14 residues.

This clone was found once. The chain links TRBV18 to TRBJ1-2; no definite D call. The CDR3 consists of 13 residues. Germline CDR1 is KGHSH and CDR2 is LQKENI. With 4 bases removed from V and 4 bases from J, the gap between germline ends came to 10 bases. CDR3 nucleotides: TGTGCCAGCTCACTGTACGCGGGCTATGGCTACACCTTC. Translated: CASSLYAGYGYTF.

The chain couples TRBV2 to TRBJ1-5; the D is unclear. V was trimmed by 0 bases and J by 4 bases, leaving 7 bases between them. The CDR3 covers 14 residues. Germline CDR1 SNHLY, CDR2 FYNNEI. The CDR3: CASSEAFKNQPQHF. DNA for the CDR3: TGTGCCAGCAGTGAAGCGTTCAAGAATCAGCCCCAGCATTTT. The variable domain in full, with the rest retrieved from reference TRBV2 and TRBJ1-5, is EPEVTQTPSHQVTQMGQEVILRCVPISNHLYFYWYRQILGQKVEFLVSFYNNEISEKSEIFDDQFSVERPDGSNFTLKIRSTKLEDSAMYFCASSEAFKNQPQHFGDGTRLSIL.

This clone has only a few counts. Other DNA sequences in this sample translate to the same CDR3. This rearrangement joins TRBV7-9 to TRBJ1-1; D call uncertain. V was clipped by 2 bases and J by 1 base, with 5 bases between them. The germline V gene encodes CDR1 SEHNR and CDR2 FQNEAQ (reference sequence). The CDR3 is 13 amino acids. CDR3 region: CASSLTGNTEAFF. CDR3 nucleotides: TGTGCCAGCAGCTTAACCGGGAACACTGAAGCTTTCTTT. The full variable domain, rest sourced from reference TRBV7-9 and TRBJ1-1, is DTGVSQNPRHKITKRGQNVTFRCDPISEHNRLYWYRQTLGQGPEFLTYFQNEAQLEKSRLLSDRFSAERPKGSFSTLEIQRTEQGDSAMYLCASSLTGNTEAFFGQGTRLTVV.

The gene calls are TRBV10-3 and TRBJ2-2; perhaps TRBD2 as D (5 bases). The CDR3 length is 15 residues. The germline CDR1 and CDR2 sequences are ENHRY and SYGVKD. Trimming stripped 4 bases from V and 3 bases from J, with 12 bases between. CDR3 bases: TGTGCCATCAGTGCCCGGGGTGGGGACACCGGGGAGCTGTTTTTT. It translates to CAISARGGDTGELFF.

The J gene is TRBJ1-1, the V gene TRBV7-2; the D is unclear. This CDR3 spans 13 amino acids. V gave up 2 bases and J gave up 7 bases, with 11 bases separating them. Germline values: CDR1 SGHTA, CDR2 FQGNSA. DNA for the CDR3: TGTGCCAGCAGCTTATGGTTTGGGCTTGAAGCTTTCTTT. The encoded protein is CASSLWFGLEAFF.

This rearrangement joins TRBV5-4 to TRBJ2-5, with D perhaps TRBD2 (6 bases). The CDR3 extends over 13 amino acids. Germline assignment: CDR1 SGHNT and CDR2 YYREEE (reference sequence). Trimming left V 4 bases short and J 5 bases short, with 12 bases between. The CDR3 DNA reads as TGTGCCAGCAGCCGGGACTCGGCGGAGACCCAGTACTTC. It encodes CASSRDSAETQYF.